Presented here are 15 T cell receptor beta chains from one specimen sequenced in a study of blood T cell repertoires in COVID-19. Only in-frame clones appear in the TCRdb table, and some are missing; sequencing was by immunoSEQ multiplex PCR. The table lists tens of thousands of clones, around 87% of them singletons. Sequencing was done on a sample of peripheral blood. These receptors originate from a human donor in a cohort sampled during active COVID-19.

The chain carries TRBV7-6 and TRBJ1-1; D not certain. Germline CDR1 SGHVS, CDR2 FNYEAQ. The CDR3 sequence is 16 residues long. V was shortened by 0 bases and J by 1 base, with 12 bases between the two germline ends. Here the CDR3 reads CASSLASTSRNTEAFF. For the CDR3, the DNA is TGTGCCAGCAGCTTAGCCTCGACAAGTAGGAACACTGAAGCTTTCTTT.

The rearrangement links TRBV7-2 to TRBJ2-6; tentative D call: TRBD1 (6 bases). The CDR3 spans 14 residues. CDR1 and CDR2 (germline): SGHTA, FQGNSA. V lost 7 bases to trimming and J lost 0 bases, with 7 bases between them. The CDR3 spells CASNRDSGANVLTF. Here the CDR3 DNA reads TGTGCCAGCAACAGGGACTCTGGGGCCAACGTCCTGACTTTC.

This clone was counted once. In DNA form, the CDR3 reads TGCGCCAGCAGCCCCCGCGGTGCCCAAGATACGCAGTATTTT. Its protein product is CASSPRGAQDTQYF. The V gene is TRBV5-1, the J gene TRBJ2-3; D remains unclear. CDR3 size: 14 residues. Between the trimmed V and J ends, which lost 4 bases and 5 bases, there was a span of 14 bases. Germline CDR1 SGHRS, CDR2 YFSETQ.

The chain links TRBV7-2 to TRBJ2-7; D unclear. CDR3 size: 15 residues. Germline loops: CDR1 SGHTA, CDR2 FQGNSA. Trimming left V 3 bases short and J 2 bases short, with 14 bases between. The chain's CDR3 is CASSLQPSRTYEQYF. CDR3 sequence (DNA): TGTGCCAGCAGCTTGCAACCCTCGCGGACCTACGAGCAGTACTTC.

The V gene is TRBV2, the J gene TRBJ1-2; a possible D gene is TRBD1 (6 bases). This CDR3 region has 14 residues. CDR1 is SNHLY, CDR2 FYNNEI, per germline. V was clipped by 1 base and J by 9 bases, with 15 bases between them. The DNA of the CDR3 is TGTGCCAGCAGTGAAGAGCGGGACACAGCTAGCTACACCTTC. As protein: CASSEERDTASYTF.

CDR3 DNA sequence: TGTGCCAGCAGCCTCCCAGTTTCACCCCTCCACTTT. Its protein product is CASSLPVSPLHF. This rearrangement joins TRBV7-9 to TRBJ1-6; D is uncertain. The CDR3 totals 12 residues. Trimming left V 5 bases short and J 9 bases short, with 8 bases between. Looked up from germline, CDR1 is SEHNR and CDR2 is FQNEAQ (reference sequence).

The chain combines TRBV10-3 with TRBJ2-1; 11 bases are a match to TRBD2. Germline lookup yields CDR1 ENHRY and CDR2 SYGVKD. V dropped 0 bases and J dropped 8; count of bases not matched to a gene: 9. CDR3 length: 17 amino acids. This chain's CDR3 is CAISESQTSGGIDEQFF. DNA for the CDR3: TGTGCCATCAGTGAGTCCCAAACTAGCGGGGGAATCGATGAGCAGTTCTTC.

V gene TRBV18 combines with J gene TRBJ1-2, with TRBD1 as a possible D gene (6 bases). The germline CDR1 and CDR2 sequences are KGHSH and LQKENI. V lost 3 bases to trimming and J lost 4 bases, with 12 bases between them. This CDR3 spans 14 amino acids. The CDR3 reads CASSPGAELYGYTF. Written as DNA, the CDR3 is TGTGCCAGCTCACCGGGGGCGGAGCTCTATGGCTACACCTTC. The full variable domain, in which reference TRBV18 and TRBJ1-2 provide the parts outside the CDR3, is NAGVMQNPRHLVRRRGQEARLRCSPMKGHSHVYWYRQLPEEGLKFMVYLQKENIIDESGMPKERFSAEFPKEGPSILRIQQVVRGDSAAYFCASSPGAELYGYTFGSGTRLTVV.

As DNA, the CDR3 is TGTGCCAGCAGCCAAGGAGATAGCTACGAGCAGTACTTC. Translating it yields CASSQGDSYEQYF. The gene calls are TRBV3-1 (or the pseudogene TRBV3-2) and TRBJ2-7; D is uncertain. Trimming took off 1 base at V and 3 bases at J, with 7 bases between the two ends. Per the germline V gene, CDR1 is LGHDT and CDR2 is YNNKEL (reference sequence). This CDR3 has 13 residues.

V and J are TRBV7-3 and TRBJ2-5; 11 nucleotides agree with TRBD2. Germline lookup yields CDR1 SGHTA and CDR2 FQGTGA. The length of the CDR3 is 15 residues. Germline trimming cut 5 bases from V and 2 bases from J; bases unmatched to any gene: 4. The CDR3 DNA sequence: TGTGCCAGCAGCCAATGGACTAGCGGGCAAGAGACCCAGTACTTC. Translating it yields CASSQWTSGQETQYF. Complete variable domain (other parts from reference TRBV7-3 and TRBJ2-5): GAGVSQTPSNKVTEKGKYVELRCDPISGHTALYWYRQSLGQGPEFLIYFQGTGAADDSGLPNDRFFAVRPEGSVSTLKIQRTERGDSAVYLCASSQWTSGQETQYFGPGTRLLVL.

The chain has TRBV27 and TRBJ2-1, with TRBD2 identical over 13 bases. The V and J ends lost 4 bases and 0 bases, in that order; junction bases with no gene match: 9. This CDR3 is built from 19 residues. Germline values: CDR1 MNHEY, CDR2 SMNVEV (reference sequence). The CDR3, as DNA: TGTGCCAGCAGTTGGACTAGCGGGGGCCTTTTAAGCTCCTACAATGAGCAGTTCTTC. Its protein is CASSWTSGGLLSSYNEQFF.

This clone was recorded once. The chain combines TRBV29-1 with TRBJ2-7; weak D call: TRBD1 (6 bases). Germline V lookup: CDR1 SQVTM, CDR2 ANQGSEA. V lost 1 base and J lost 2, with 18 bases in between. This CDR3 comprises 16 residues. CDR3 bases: TGCAGCGTTGAAGCCACGGGACAACCGGACCCCTACGAGCAGTACTTC. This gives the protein CSVEATGQPDPYEQYF.

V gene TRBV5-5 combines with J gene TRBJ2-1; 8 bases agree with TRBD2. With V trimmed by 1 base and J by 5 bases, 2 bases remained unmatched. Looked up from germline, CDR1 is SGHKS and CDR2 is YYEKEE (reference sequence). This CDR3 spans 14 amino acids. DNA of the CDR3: TGTGCCAGCAGCTTGTACGGGGGGGACAATGAGCAGTTCTTC. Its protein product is CASSLYGGDNEQFF.

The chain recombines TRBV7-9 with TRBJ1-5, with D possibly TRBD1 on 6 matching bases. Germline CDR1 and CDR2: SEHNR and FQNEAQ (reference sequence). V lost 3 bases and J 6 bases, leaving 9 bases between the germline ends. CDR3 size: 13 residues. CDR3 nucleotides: TGTGCCAGCAGCTTTGGGGGCGGTCAGCCCCAGCATTTT. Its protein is CASSFGGGQPQHF. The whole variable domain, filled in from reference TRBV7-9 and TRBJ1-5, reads DTGVSQNPRHKITKRGQNVTFRCDPISEHNRLYWYRQTLGQGPEFLTYFQNEAQLEKSRLLSDRFSAERPKGSFSTLEIQRTEQGDSAMYLCASSFGGGQPQHFGDGTRLSIL.

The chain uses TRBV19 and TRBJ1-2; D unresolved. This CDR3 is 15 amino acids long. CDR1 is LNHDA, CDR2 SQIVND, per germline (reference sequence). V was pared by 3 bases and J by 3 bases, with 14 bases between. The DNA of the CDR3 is TGTGCCAGTAGTATTCCGGCAACCGGGGACTATGGCTACACCTTC. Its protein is CASSIPATGDYGYTF.